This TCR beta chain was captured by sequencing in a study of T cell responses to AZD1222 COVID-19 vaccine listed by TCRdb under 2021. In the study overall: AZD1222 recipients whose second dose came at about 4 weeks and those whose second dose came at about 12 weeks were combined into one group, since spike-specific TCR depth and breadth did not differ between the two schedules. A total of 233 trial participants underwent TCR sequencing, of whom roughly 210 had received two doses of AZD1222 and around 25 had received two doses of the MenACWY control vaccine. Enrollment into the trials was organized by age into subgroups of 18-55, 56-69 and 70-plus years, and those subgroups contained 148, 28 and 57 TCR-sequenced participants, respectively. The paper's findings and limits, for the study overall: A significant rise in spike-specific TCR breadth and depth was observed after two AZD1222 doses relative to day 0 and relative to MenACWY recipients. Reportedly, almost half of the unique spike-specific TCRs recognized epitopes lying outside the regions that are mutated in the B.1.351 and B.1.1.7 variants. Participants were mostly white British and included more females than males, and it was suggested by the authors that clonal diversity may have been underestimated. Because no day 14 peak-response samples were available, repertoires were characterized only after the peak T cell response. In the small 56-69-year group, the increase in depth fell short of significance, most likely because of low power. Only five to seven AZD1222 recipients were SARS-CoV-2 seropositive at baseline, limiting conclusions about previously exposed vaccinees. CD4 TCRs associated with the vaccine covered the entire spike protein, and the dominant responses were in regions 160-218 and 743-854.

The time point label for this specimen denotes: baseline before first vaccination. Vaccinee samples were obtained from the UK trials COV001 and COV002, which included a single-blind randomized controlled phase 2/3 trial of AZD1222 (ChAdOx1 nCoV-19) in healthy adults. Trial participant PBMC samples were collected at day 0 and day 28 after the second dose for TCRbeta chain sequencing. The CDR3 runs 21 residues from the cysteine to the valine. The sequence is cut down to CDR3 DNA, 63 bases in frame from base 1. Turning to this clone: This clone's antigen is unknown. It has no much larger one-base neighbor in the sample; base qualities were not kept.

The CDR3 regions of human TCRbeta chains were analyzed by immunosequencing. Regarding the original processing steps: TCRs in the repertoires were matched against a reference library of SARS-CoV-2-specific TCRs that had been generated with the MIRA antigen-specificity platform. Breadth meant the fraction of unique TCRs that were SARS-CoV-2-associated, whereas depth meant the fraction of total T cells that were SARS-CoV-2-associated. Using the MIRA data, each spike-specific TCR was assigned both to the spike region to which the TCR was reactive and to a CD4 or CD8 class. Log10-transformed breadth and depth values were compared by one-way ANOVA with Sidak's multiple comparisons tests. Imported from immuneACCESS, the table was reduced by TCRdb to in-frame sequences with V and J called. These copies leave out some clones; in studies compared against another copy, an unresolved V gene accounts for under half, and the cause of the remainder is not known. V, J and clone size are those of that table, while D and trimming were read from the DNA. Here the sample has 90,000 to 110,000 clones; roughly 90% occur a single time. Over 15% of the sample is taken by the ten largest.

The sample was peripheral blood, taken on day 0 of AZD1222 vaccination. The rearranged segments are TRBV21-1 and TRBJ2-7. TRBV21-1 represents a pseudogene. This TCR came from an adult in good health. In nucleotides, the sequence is TGTGCCAGCAGCAAAGCCAAAGCGACCCCTCCGGGACCCCCGAGGGTCCACGAGCAGTACGTC. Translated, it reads CASSKAKATPPGPPRVHEQYV.